A single sample gave rise to the 30 T cell receptor beta chains below, sequenced in a study of blood T cell repertoires in COVID-19. Assay used: immunoSEQ multiplex PCR; TCRdb lists only in-frame clones, some missing. The sample carries 150,000 to 200,000 clones, more than 70% recorded once. Sequenced material: peripheral blood. The receptors shown here come from a woman of 80 years or more with active or convalescent COVID-19.

V usage is TRBV5-1 and J usage is TRBJ2-7, with 7 nucleotides matching TRBD1. After removal of 5 bases from V and 2 bases from J, the junction contained 7 bases not matched to a gene. The CDR3 totals 14 residues. Germline CDR1 reads SGHRS; CDR2 reads YFSETQ. The CDR3 is CASSRTGATYEQYF. The CDR3 DNA sequence: TGCGCCAGCAGTAGGACAGGTGCGACCTACGAGCAGTACTTC.

J is TRBJ2-7 and V is TRBV3-1 (or the pseudogene TRBV3-2), with 9 bases lining up with TRBD1. CDR1 LGHDT and CDR2 YNNKEL come from the germline V gene (reference sequence). CDR3 length equals 15 residues. The V and J ends lost 0 bases and 5 bases, in that order; junction bases with no gene match: 5. The DNA for the CDR3 is TGTGCCAGCAGCCAAGATGGAACAGGGGGCGACGAGCAGTACTTC. It encodes CASSQDGTGGDEQYF.

V is TRBV19 and J is TRBJ1-2; D uncertain. The V and J ends lost 1 base and 8 bases respectively, with 20 bases between them. The CDR3 length is 16 residues. CDR1 and CDR2 from the germline V gene are LNHDA and SQIVND (reference sequence). DNA of the CDR3: TGTGCCAGTAGTATAGGCGGGAGGGCTATCCAACTGGGCTACACCTTC. Translating it yields CASSIGGRAIQLGYTF.

The chain carries TRBV9 and TRBJ2-3; 10 bases map to TRBD2. Per the germline V gene, CDR1 is SGDLS and CDR2 is YYNGEE. This CDR3 has 16 amino acids. The V and J ends lost 2 bases and 0 bases, in that order; junction bases with no gene match: 3. The CDR3 coding sequence is TGTGCCAGCAGCGTCCAAGCGGGAGGGAGCACAGATACGCAGTATTTT. Its translation is CASSVQAGGSTDTQYF.

The genes are TRBV4-1 and TRBJ2-3; possibly TRBD2 for D (6 bases). With 1 base removed from V and 2 bases from J, the gap between germline ends came to 13 bases. Germline loops: CDR1 MGHRA, CDR2 YSYEKL. The CDR3 is made up of 16 amino acids. The CDR3 loop is CASSQGVSGHTDTQYF. CDR3 DNA: TGCGCCAGCAGCCAAGGTGTAAGCGGGCACACAGATACGCAGTATTTT.

This chain uses TRBV3-1 (or the pseudogene TRBV3-2) with TRBJ2-1; no definite D call. The CDR3 sequence is 13 residues long. Per germline, CDR1 LGHDT and CDR2 YNNKEL (reference sequence). Trimming cost V 0 bases and J 10 bases, with 10 bases left between them. CDR3 residues: CASSQDHSREQFF. Written as DNA, the CDR3 is TGTGCCAGCAGCCAAGATCACAGCAGGGAGCAGTTCTTC.

The gene calls are TRBV25-1 and TRBJ2-7, with D possibly being TRBD2 (7 bases). The ends were cut back, 3 bases at V and 5 bases at J, with 14 bases in the middle. The CDR3 runs 14 residues. The germline gives CDR1 MGHDK, CDR2 SYGVNS. The CDR3 spells CASSEGGTTHEQYF. The DNA of the CDR3 is TGTGCCAGCAGTGAGGGGGGGACAACCCACGAGCAGTACTTC.

This rearrangement joins TRBV4-2 to TRBJ2-1, with 11 bases fitting TRBD2. The ends lost 0 bases at V and 6 bases at J; junction bases unmatched: 10. The CDR3 has 18 amino acids. Germline CDR1 reads LGHNA; CDR2 reads YNFKEQ. DNA of the CDR3: TGTGCCAGCAGCCAAGATGTTAGCGGGAGGGCCGTGGCCAATGAGCAGTTCTTC. Translating it yields CASSQDVSGRAVANEQFF.

This clone showed up just a few times. The chain links TRBV5-1 to TRBJ1-2, with no clear D. Germline-derived CDR1 and CDR2 are SGHRS and YFSETQ. The germline V and J ends were trimmed by 0 bases and 2 bases, with 8 bases remaining between them. This CDR3 contains 14 residues. The CDR3 DNA sequence: TGCGCCAGCAGCTTGGCAGTTACCAACTATGGCTACACCTTC. This sequence encodes CASSLAVTNYGYTF.

The rearrangement joins TRBV7-9 to TRBJ2-1; 8 nucleotides match TRBD1. J gave up 7 bases and V 4 bases, and 3 bases lay outside the gene matches. The CDR3 loop spans 13 amino acids. Germline CDR1 and CDR2: SEHNR and FQNEAQ (reference sequence). The CDR3: CASSSTGGNEQFF. CDR3 nucleotide sequence: TGTGCCAGCAGCTCCACAGGGGGGAATGAGCAGTTCTTC.

The J gene is TRBJ2-3, the V gene TRBV5-8, with 10 nucleotides matching TRBD1. Trimming took 6 bases from V and 6 from J; bases not matched to a gene: 16. CDR3 size: 17 residues. Looked up from germline, CDR1 is SGHTS and CDR2 is YDEGEE. The CDR3: CASTLGDRGASIDTQYF. The CDR3 nucleotides are TGTGCCAGCACCCTAGGGGACAGGGGAGCGAGTATCGATACGCAGTATTTT.

The table lists this clone with a few counts. The rearrangement links TRBV2 to TRBJ2-1; TRBD2 matches at 13 bases. There are 17 residues in the CDR3. Trimming took 6 bases from V and 0 from J; bases not matched to a gene: 5. The germline V gene has CDR1 SNHLY and CDR2 FYNNEI. CDR3 in amino acids: CASRGGLAGLSYNEQFF. In nucleotides, the CDR3 is TGTGCCAGCAGGGGGGGACTAGCGGGGCTCTCCTACAATGAGCAGTTCTTC.

V is TRBV6-1 and J is TRBJ2-1; D is perhaps TRBD2 (6 bases). CDR1 is MNHNS and CDR2 is SASEGT in the germline V gene. The CDR3 spans 17 residues. Trimming pared 2 bases from V and 9 bases from J, leaving 23 bases between. DNA of the CDR3: TGTGCCAGCAGTGAATCCCCTCCGGGAGCTCTGTTCGGTGAGCAGTTCTTC. This gives the protein CASSESPPGALFGEQFF.

The rearrangement links TRBV28 to TRBJ2-7; no reliable D call. Germline V gene sequence: CDR1 MDHEN, CDR2 SYDVKM. The CDR3 is 15 amino acids. The V end was cut by 1 base, the J end by 0 bases, with 10 bases between. The CDR3 region is CASSLSGAASYEQYF. The CDR3 nucleotides read TGTGCCAGCAGTTTATCCGGCGCGGCCTCCTACGAGCAGTACTTC.

The V gene is TRBV18, the J gene TRBJ1-1; 12 bases are a match to TRBD1. Germline CDR1 is KGHSH and CDR2 is LQKENI. The CDR3 has 18 amino acids. Unmatched junction bases numbered 11, after V lost 1 base and J lost 5 bases. For the CDR3, the DNA is TGTGCCAGCTCACCACTTGGGACAGGGGGCCCCTCGGGGACTGAAGCTTTCTTT. Translating gives CASSPLGTGGPSGTEAFF.

CDR3 amino acids: CASSHPGGYTF. The CDR3 DNA reads TGTGCCAGCAGCCATCCAGGTGGCTACACCTTC. The chain has TRBV28 and TRBJ1-2; D uncertain. In germline, CDR1 is MDHEN, CDR2 SYDVKM. V was trimmed by 6 bases and J by 7 bases, leaving 9 bases between them. The length of the CDR3 is 11 residues.

The CDR3 sequence is CASSIDRRMTEAFF. The CDR3 DNA reads TGTGCCAGCAGTATAGACAGGAGGATGACTGAAGCTTTCTTT. The chain uses TRBV27 and TRBJ1-1; weak D call: TRBD1 (6 bases). Per the germline V gene, CDR1 is MNHEY and CDR2 is SMNVEV (reference sequence). V lost 5 bases to trimming and J lost 5 bases, with 15 bases between them. This CDR3 comprises 14 residues.

The rearrangement links TRBV12-3 or TRBV12-4 to TRBJ2-7; D not certain. CDR3 length: 11 residues. The V end lost 6 bases, the J end lost 2 bases, and 5 bases lay between the germline ends. The CDR3 DNA follows: TGTGCCAGCAGCCCAGCCTACGAGCAGTACTTC. Translated, it gives CASSPAYEQYF.

CDR3 bases: TGTGCCAGTAGCCCCGAAGGGCTGACGGACTCTGAAGCTTTCTTT. This translates into CASSPEGLTDSEAFF. The V gene is TRBV19, the J gene TRBJ1-1, with D unresolved. V lost 6 bases and J 6 bases, leaving 20 bases between the germline ends. Per the germline V gene, CDR1 is LNHDA and CDR2 is SQIVND (reference sequence). CDR3 length: 15 amino acids.

The rearrangement joins TRBV19 to TRBJ2-5; 10 nucleotides line up with TRBD2. Germline values: CDR1 LNHDA, CDR2 SQIVND (reference sequence). The ends lost 6 bases at V and 5 bases at J; junction bases unmatched: 15. CDR3 length: 17 residues. As DNA, the CDR3 is TGTGCCAGTAGGTCAGGGCAAGCGGGAGGGCCATTGGAGACCCAGTACTTC. As protein: CASRSGQAGGPLETQYF.

This chain uses TRBV18 with TRBJ2-7; D is possibly TRBD1 (5 bases). V was pared by 6 bases and J by 0 bases, with 18 bases between. Germline values: CDR1 KGHSH, CDR2 LQKENI. The CDR3 consists of 16 residues. CDR3 nucleotide sequence: TGTGCCAGCTCCTCGAGGTCGCAGGGCGACTCCTACGAGCAGTACTTC. It translates to CASSSRSQGDSYEQYF.

The genes are TRBV5-5 and TRBJ2-5; 7 bases are a match to TRBD1. Losses at the gene ends were 4 bases for V and 4 bases for J; bases not matched to a gene: 10. The CDR3 is 15 residues long. Germline V CDR1 and CDR2: SGHKS, YYEKEE (reference sequence). The CDR3 sequence: CASSEPRGQAETQYF. The CDR3 coding sequence is TGTGCCAGCAGCGAACCGAGAGGACAGGCAGAGACCCAGTACTTC.

This clone was observed once. This chain links TRBV5-1 with TRBJ2-3; 10 positions agree with TRBD2. The CDR3 has 16 residues. Germline CDR1 is SGHRS and CDR2 is YFSETQ. V lost 4 bases and J lost 3; bases outside the gene matches: 8. Here the CDR3 reads CASSPITSGTTDTQYF. In DNA, the CDR3 is TGCGCCAGCAGCCCGATTACTAGCGGGACGACAGATACGCAGTATTTT.

The V call is TRBV7-9, the J call TRBJ2-1; D may be TRBD2 (5 bases). This CDR3 spans 17 amino acids. CDR1 is SEHNR and CDR2 is FQNEAQ in the germline V gene (reference sequence). V gave up 2 bases and J gave up 6 bases, with 20 bases separating them. The CDR3 region has the DNA TGTGCCAGCAGCTTACGGTTTCGTACCCAAGGAGGCAATGAGCAGTTCTTC. It specifies CASSLRFRTQGGNEQFF.

This chain connects TRBV21-1 to TRBJ1-5; the table names TRBD1, a call not compared with the DNA. TRBV21-1 counts as a pseudogene. The CDR3 runs 17 residues. The CDR3 protein is CASSKAPPDYSNQPQHF. Here the CDR3 DNA reads TGTGCCAGCAGCAAAGCCCCCCCAGATTATAGCAATCAGCCCCAGCATTTT.

This sequence joins TRBV5-1 and TRBJ1-2; the match to TRBD1 covers 7 bases. The CDR3 has 17 amino acids. The germline gives CDR1 SGHRS, CDR2 YFSETQ. The J segment lost 8 bases and the V segment lost 4 bases, leaving 20 bases of the junction unmatched. CDR3 protein: CASSGTGTEAGLGGYTF. CDR3 nucleotide sequence: TGCGCCAGCAGCGGAACCGGGACAGAGGCAGGCTTGGGGGGCTACACCTTC.

J is TRBJ2-1 and V is TRBV5-1; 9 positions match TRBD2. With V trimmed by 5 bases and J by 9 bases, 18 bases remained unmatched. Germline V gene sequence: CDR1 SGHRS, CDR2 YFSETQ. This CDR3 is built from 17 residues. The CDR3 sequence is CASSHPSRIAGDGEQFF. CDR3 nucleotides: TGCGCCAGCAGTCACCCGTCGCGTATAGCGGGAGATGGTGAGCAGTTCTTC. Based on the CDR3 plus reference TRBV5-1 and TRBJ2-1, the full variable domain is KAGVTQTPRYLIKTRGQQVTLSCSPISGHRSVSWYQQTPGQGLQFLFEYFSETQRNKGNFPGRFSGRQFSNSRSEMNVSTLELGDSALYLCASSHPSRIAGDGEQFFGPGTRLTVL.

This CDR3 is CASSPGQGSYEQYF. CDR3 DNA: TGCGCCAGCAGCCCGGGACAGGGGTCTTACGAGCAGTACTTC. This rearrangement joins TRBV5-1 to TRBJ2-7; 10 positions match TRBD1. With V trimmed by 4 bases and J by 4 bases, 5 bases remained unmatched. The CDR3 loop spans 14 amino acids. Germline V gene data show CDR1 as SGHRS and CDR2 as YFSETQ.

The V call is TRBV5-1, the J call TRBJ1-1; D is unresolved. Germline CDR1 SGHRS, CDR2 YFSETQ. The CDR3 totals 15 residues. Trimming took 4 bases from V and 0 from J, leaving 13 bases between them. Here the CDR3 reads CASSTGRELNTEAFF. CDR3 DNA sequence: TGCGCCAGCAGCACCGGTCGCGAGTTGAACACTGAAGCTTTCTTT.

The V and J genes are TRBV28 and TRBJ1-1; D unclear. This CDR3 has 12 amino acids. The germline V and J ends were trimmed by 5 bases and 6 bases, with 10 bases remaining between them. Germline-derived CDR1 and CDR2 are MDHEN and SYDVKM. The CDR3 loop is CASSLVSSEAFF. The CDR3 DNA reads as TGTGCCAGCAGTCTTGTGAGTTCTGAAGCTTTCTTT.